The 20 T cell receptor beta chains below come from one sample, sequenced in a study of cytomegalovirus exposure and HLA in healthy donors. The PCR used 60 Vbeta and 13 Jbeta primers. Some clones are missing from TCRdb's copy, which holds only in-frame ones; the method was immunoSEQ multiplex PCR. The data hold about 160,000 clones, with roughly 85% observed a single time. The sample was PBMCs. The origin of the receptors is a man aged 35-49 years in good health and CMV-seronegative.

The V and J genes are TRBV9 and TRBJ1-2; D remains ambiguous. CDR3 length: 15 residues. Trimming left V 0 bases short and J 7 bases short, with 16 bases between. CDR1 is SGDLS and CDR2 is YYNGEE in the germline V gene. CDR3 nucleotides: TGTGCCAGCAGCGTAGTGGAGGCACCTGGGGTTGGCTACACCTTC. It specifies CASSVVEAPGVGYTF.

The CDR3 nucleotides are TGTGCCAGCAGTCCGGGACTAGGGGCTGAGCAGTTCTTC. Translated, it gives CASSPGLGAEQFF. The chain employs TRBV2 and TRBJ2-1; 8 nucleotides match TRBD2. In germline, CDR1 is SNHLY, CDR2 FYNNEI. The CDR3 totals 13 residues. Unmatched junction bases numbered 6, after V lost 5 bases and J lost 9 bases.

The V call is TRBV7-9, the J call TRBJ1-4; 8 bases align to TRBD1. The length of the CDR3 is 14 residues. Per germline, CDR1 SEHNR and CDR2 FQNEAQ (reference sequence). With V trimmed by 3 bases and J by 8 bases, 5 bases remained unmatched. The CDR3 DNA reads TGTGCCAGCAGCTTCAGGGGGCGGAGAGAAAAACTGTTTTTT. Its protein product is CASSFRGRREKLFF.

This clone was found a few times. The V gene is TRBV7-9, the J gene TRBJ2-2, with TRBD1 matching 10 bases. The J segment lost 4 bases and the V segment lost 5 bases, leaving 10 bases of the junction unmatched. The CDR3 consists of 17 residues. Germline V gene data show CDR1 as SEHNR and CDR2 as FQNEAQ (reference sequence). The CDR3 reads CASSAPRDRGFTGELFF. CDR3 sequence (DNA): TGTGCCAGCAGCGCCCCCCGGGACAGGGGCTTCACCGGGGAGCTGTTTTTT.

The count of this clone is one. This chain joins TRBV19 and TRBJ2-5, with TRBD2 matching over 9 bases. J lost 2 bases, V lost 5 bases, and 3 bases had no gene match. Germline loops: CDR1 LNHDA, CDR2 SQIVND (reference sequence). The CDR3 contains 14 residues. CDR3 coding DNA: TGTGCCAGTAGTGTTAGCGGGGGACAAGAGACCCAGTACTTC. Its protein is CASSVSGGQETQYF.

The V call is TRBV4-2, the J call TRBJ2-5; D is unresolved. The V gene lost 2 bases and the J gene lost 2 bases, with 12 bases spanning the gap. Germline assignment: CDR1 LGHNA and CDR2 YNFKEQ. CDR3 size: 15 residues. This CDR3 reads CASSQTPWRQETQYF. Written as DNA, the CDR3 is TGTGCCAGCAGCCAAACACCCTGGCGGCAAGAGACCCAGTACTTC.

The chain uses TRBV2 and TRBJ2-5, with TRBD2 matching over 8 bases. This CDR3 is 21 amino acids long. Germline values: CDR1 SNHLY, CDR2 FYNNEI. V was pared by 2 bases and J by 1 base, with 21 bases of the junction left unmatched. For the CDR3, the DNA is TGTGCCAGCAGTGAACGGGAGGGACACCGGTTTCTTCTAGACGGCCAAGAGACCCAGTACTTC. It encodes CASSEREGHRFLLDGQETQYF.

The rearrangement links TRBV5-1 to TRBJ2-5, with D possibly TRBD1 on 5 matching bases. The germline V gene encodes CDR1 SGHRS and CDR2 YFSETQ. V shed 0 bases and J shed 0 bases, with 18 bases lying between them. This CDR3 has 18 amino acids. The chain's CDR3 is CASSLEGLGVVDQETQYF. The DNA of the CDR3 is TGCGCCAGCAGCTTGGAAGGGTTAGGGGTTGTTGACCAAGAGACCCAGTACTTC.

The chain joins TRBV20-1 to TRBJ1-1, with a weak D call TRBD1 (6 bases). CDR3 length equals 11 residues. CDR1 and CDR2 (germline): DFQATT, SNEGSKA (reference sequence). The CDR3 DNA reads as TGCAGAAAAAAAGGGGGCACTGAAGCTTTCTTT. It is translated as CRKKGGTEAFF.

The rearrangement joins TRBV11-2 to TRBJ2-1; 8 bases are a match to TRBD2. The V and J ends lost 1 base and 4 bases, in that order; junction bases with no gene match: 3. CDR1 is SGHAT, CDR2 FQNNGV, per germline. The CDR3 runs to 15 residues. The DNA of the CDR3 is TGTGCCAGCAGCTTAGTTAGCGGGGTGTACAATGAGCAGTTCTTC. Translation gives CASSLVSGVYNEQFF.

Relative to its sample, this clone is medium-sized. This chain uses TRBV11-2 with TRBJ2-3; 8 nucleotides match TRBD1. After removal of 5 bases from V and 10 bases from J, the junction contained 5 bases not matched to a gene. Germline V gene data show CDR1 as SGHAT and CDR2 as FQNNGV. The CDR3 totals 12 residues. For the CDR3, the DNA is TGTGCCAGCAGCCGAGGACAGGGCCCGCAGTATTTT. Translating gives CASSRGQGPQYF.

The chain uses TRBV7-9 and TRBJ1-1, with a tentative D call TRBD1 (5 bases). Germline CDR1 and CDR2: SEHNR and FQNEAQ (reference sequence). The CDR3 contains 14 residues. V was pared by 4 bases and J by 11 bases, with 20 bases between. The CDR3 coding sequence is TGTGCCAGCAGCTCGGTCCAGGAGGGACCAGAGGCTTTCTTT. It translates to CASSSVQEGPEAFF.

For this clone: A junction end diverges from the germline sequence, so it may reflect a read error. The chain joins TRBV7-7 to TRBJ2-1, with 8 bases matching TRBD2. The germline CDR1 and CDR2 sequences are SSHAT and FNYEAQ (reference sequence). This CDR3 contains 16 residues. CDR3 sequence (DNA): TGTGCTAGCAGCCGACTCACTAGCGGACGTTACAATGAGCAGTTCTTC. Translated, it gives CASSRLTSGRYNEQFF.

The genes are TRBV19 and TRBJ2-4, with 11 bases that match TRBD1. Germline V gives CDR1 LNHDA, CDR2 SQIVND (reference sequence). The CDR3 loop spans 15 amino acids. The V gene end was trimmed by 10 bases and the J gene end by 5 bases; junction bases not matched to a gene: 10. The CDR3 here is CATRTPGQGENIQYF. CDR3 sequence (DNA): TGTGCCACCAGAACACCGGGACAGGGGGAAAACATTCAGTACTTC.

This clone showed up just a few times. CDR3 nucleotides: TGTGCCAGCAGTTTGCAGCGGTACAATGAGCAGTTCTTC. Amino acid sequence: CASSLQRYNEQFF. V gene TRBV28 combines with J gene TRBJ2-1; tentative D call: TRBD2 (5 bases). The CDR3 extends over 13 amino acids. Germline V gene data show CDR1 as MDHEN and CDR2 as SYDVKM. Trimming shortened V by 3 bases and J by 4 bases, and 7 bases separated the two germline ends.

The chain employs TRBV4-2 and TRBJ1-5, with a possible D match to TRBD1 (5 bases). Trimming cost V 1 base and J 3 bases, with 10 bases left between them. The CDR3 runs to 15 residues. CDR1 is LGHNA and CDR2 is YNFKEQ in the germline V gene. The CDR3 coding sequence is TGTGCCAGCAGCCAAGTCGGGGGGAACAATCAGCCCCAGCATTTT. Translating it yields CASSQVGGNNQPQHF.

The chain employs TRBV28 and TRBJ2-6; the match to TRBD1 covers 9 bases. Losses at the gene ends were 7 bases for V and 2 bases for J; bases not matched to a gene: 6. The CDR3 loop spans 16 amino acids. Germline values: CDR1 MDHEN, CDR2 SYDVKM. The CDR3 region has the DNA TGTGCCAGCAAGACAGGGGGTCTTGCTGGGGCCAACGTCCTGACTTTC. Its protein product is CASKTGGLAGANVLTF.

The V call is TRBV11-3, the J call TRBJ2-7; D unresolved. V gave up 1 base and J gave up 5 bases, with 12 bases separating them. CDR1 is SGHNT, CDR2 YENEEA, per germline. The CDR3 has 14 amino acids. Here the CDR3 DNA reads TGTGCCAGCAGCTTAGTTGGCGGTTCTGACGAGCAGTACTTC. Translation: CASSLVGGSDEQYF.

This chain joins TRBV11-1 and TRBJ2-1, with D perhaps TRBD2 (5 bases). This CDR3 is built from 14 residues. CDR1 and CDR2 from the germline V gene are SGHAT and FQDESV (reference sequence). V lost 5 bases and J 6 bases, leaving 14 bases between the germline ends. CDR3 in DNA: TGTGCCAGCAGCACACGGGGAATCTCCAATGAGCAGTTCTTC. It specifies CASSTRGISNEQFF.

The chain uses TRBV23-1 and TRBJ2-1; the match to TRBD2 covers 8 bases. TRBV23-1 is treated as an ORF (open reading frame) with a function not yet certain. The CDR3 runs to 15 residues. V was pared by 0 bases and J by 6 bases, with 4 bases of the junction left unmatched. The CDR3 loop reads CASSQSRTSSNEQFF. CDR3 nucleotides: TGCGCCAGCAGTCAATCGAGGACTAGCAGCAATGAGCAGTTCTTC.